This T cell receptor (beta chain) was profiled in a study of shared clonotypes between healthy human individuals. Data came from immunoSEQ multiplex PCR; TCRdb stores just in-frame clones and leaves some out. The sample includes approximately 650,000 clones, nearly 97% of them seen just once. CD8 cells regarded as naive lacked CD45RO, were positively chosen for CCR7, and omitted terminally differentiated effector memory CD45RA+ cells. With regard to this clone: As yet, its antigen is unknown.

Study-wide results and limits: Clonotypes not shared had lower generation probabilities than those common to all four donors.

The V gene lost 2 bases and the J gene lost 0 bases, with 10 bases spanning the gap. The CDR3 consists of 15 residues. The germline gives CDR1 ENHRY, CDR2 SYGVKD. V usage is TRBV10-3 and J usage is TRBJ1-1; D gene uncertain. The origin of this receptor is a woman in her 30s in good health. Sample: naive CD8+ T cells sorted from blood. The DNA for the CDR3 is TGTGCCATCAGTGAGGGGGAGGGATTGAACACTGAAGCTTTCTTT. This encodes CAISEGEGLNTEAFF.